This T cell receptor beta chain derives from a study of T cell repertoires in cytomegalovirus infection. Across the whole study: Well-studied HLA-B-restricted CMV epitopes were used in the study alongside recently identified HLA-C-restricted ones. Indicated by public TCR beta signatures were CMV infection and matching HLA type.

This clonotype was recorded many times. Its antigen remains unidentified. General study findings and limits: HLA-C-restricted CMV-specific TCR beta clonotypes were dominant in the ex vivo response. Of the TCR beta families, the public ones yielded a cumulative frequency that identified carriers of CMV plus the relevant HLA.

J was trimmed by 1 base and V by 5 bases; bases with no gene match: 10. The CDR3 runs 19 residues. From germline, CDR1 is SGHTA and CDR2 FQGNSA. TCRdb independently ran MiXCR on the reads; one entry per CDR3 protein. The profile shows some 590,000 distinct CDR3 sequences, approximately 40% of them singletons. This TCR was sampled from a human donor in good health (CMV status not recorded). Some clones in this sample may be carry-over from other donors' samples. Sequenced here: cultured PBMCs, sampled from culture after CMV antigen stimulation. The rearrangement joins TRBV7-2 to TRBJ2-3; 15 bases match TRBD2. The chain's CDR3 is CASSSPGLAGGGGTDTQYF. Written as DNA, the CDR3 is TGTGCCAGCAGCAGTCCGGGACTAGCGGGAGGAGGGGGCACAGATACGCAGTATTTT.